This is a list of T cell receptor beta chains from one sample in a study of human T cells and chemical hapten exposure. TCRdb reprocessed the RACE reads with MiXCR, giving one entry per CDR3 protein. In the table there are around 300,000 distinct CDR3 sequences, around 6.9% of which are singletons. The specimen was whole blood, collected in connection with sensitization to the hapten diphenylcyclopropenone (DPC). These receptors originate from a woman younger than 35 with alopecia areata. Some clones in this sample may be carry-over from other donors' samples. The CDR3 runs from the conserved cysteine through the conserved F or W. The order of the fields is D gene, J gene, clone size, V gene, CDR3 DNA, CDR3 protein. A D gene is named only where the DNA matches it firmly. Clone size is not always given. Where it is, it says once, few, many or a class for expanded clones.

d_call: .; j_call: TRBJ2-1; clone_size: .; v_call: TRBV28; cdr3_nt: TGTGCCAGCAGTCCGGGGCCCAAGCAGTTCTTC; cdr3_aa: CASSPGPKQFF
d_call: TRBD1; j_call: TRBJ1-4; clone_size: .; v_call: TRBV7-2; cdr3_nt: TGTGCCAGCAGCCACGGGACAGGGTATGAAAAACTGTTTTTT; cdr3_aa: CASSHGTGYEKLFF
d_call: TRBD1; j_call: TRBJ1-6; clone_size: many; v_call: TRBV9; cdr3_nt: TGTGCCAGCAGCGCCGGACAGGGGGCGGCGCCCCTCCACTTT; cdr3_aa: CASSAGQGAAPLHF
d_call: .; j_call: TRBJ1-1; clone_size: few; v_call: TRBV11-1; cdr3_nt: TGTGCCAGCAGCTTAGGCATAGGGGCTAACACTGAAGCTTTCTTT; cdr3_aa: CASSLGIGANTEAFF
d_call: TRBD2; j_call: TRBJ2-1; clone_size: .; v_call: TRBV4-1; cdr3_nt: TGCGCCAGCAGCCAAGTTCGAGCTAGCGGGGGGGTTAGTGAGCAGTTCTTC; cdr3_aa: CASSQVRASGGVSEQFF
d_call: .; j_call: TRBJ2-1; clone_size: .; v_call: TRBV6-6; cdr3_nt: TGTGCCAGCAGTTACTCGGTTGGCAGGGGCGATGAGCAGTTCTTC; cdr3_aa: CASSYSVGRGDEQFF
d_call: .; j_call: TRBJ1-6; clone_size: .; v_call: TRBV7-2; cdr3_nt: TGTGCCAGCAGCATTCGGACGAGCCCTTATAATTCACCCCTCCACTTT; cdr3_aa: CASSIRTSPYNSPLHF
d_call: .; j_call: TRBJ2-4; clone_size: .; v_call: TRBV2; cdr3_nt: TGTGCCAGCAGTGAAGCCCCGAGGTTAGCCAAAAACATTCAGTACTTC; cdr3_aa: CASSEAPRLAKNIQYF
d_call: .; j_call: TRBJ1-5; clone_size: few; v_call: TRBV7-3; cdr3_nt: TGTGCCAGCAGCTTAGGCGGAACCGGGCCCCAGCATTTT; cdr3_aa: CASSLGGTGPQHF
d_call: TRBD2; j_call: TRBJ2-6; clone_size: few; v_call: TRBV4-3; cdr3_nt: TGCGCCAGCAGCCAAGAGGGAGGGGCCTCTGGGGCCAACGTCCTGACTTTC; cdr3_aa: CASSQEGGASGANVLTF
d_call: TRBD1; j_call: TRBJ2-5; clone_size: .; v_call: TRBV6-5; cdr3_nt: TGTGCCAGCAGAAAGAGCGGACAGGCGGCAATTAAAGAGACCCAGTACTTC; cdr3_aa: CASRKSGQAAIKETQYF
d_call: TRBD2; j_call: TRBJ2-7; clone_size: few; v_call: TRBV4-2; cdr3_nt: TGTGCCAGCAGCCGGGAGCGGGGGGGCAGGTCCTACGAGCAGTACTTC; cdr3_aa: CASSRERGGRSYEQYF
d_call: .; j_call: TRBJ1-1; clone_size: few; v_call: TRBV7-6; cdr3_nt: TGTGCCAGCAGCTTAGCTGAGGACAGCCACACTGAAGCTTTCTTT; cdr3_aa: CASSLAEDSHTEAFF
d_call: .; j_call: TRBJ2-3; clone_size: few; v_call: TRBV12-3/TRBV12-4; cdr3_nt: TGTGCCAGCAGACGACCGGGACTCATCACAGATACGCAGTATTTT; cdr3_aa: CASRRPGLITDTQYF
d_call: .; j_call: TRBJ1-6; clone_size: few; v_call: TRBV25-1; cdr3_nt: TGTGCCAGCAGTGAATTGGCCAGTGGGAATTCACCCCTCCACTTT; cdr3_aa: CASSELASGNSPLHF
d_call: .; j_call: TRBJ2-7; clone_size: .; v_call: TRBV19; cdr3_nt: TGTGCCAGTAACTATCGACAGTTCTCCTACGAGCAGTACTTC; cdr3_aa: CASNYRQFSYEQYF
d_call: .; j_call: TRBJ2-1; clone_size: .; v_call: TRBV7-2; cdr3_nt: TGTGCCAGCGCCCCGACCAGGGGCCACAATGAGCAGTTCTTC; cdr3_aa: CASAPTRGHNEQFF
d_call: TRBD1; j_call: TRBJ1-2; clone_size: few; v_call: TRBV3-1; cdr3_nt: TGTGCCAGCAGCCAAGGTCCAGGGGGCCTTGGCTACACCTTC; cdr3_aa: CASSQGPGGLGYTF
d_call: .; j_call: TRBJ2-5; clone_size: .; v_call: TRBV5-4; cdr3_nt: TGTGCCAGCAGCTTGGAGGGCCCCAGGGAGACCCAGTACTTC; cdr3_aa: CASSLEGPRETQYF
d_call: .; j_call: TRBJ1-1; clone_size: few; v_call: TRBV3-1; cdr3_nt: TGTGCCAGCAGCCAGGAAACAGGGCGAGGACCTATGAACACTGAAGCTTTCTTT; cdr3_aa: CASSQETGRGPMNTEAFF
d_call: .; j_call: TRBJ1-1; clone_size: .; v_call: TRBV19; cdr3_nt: TGTGCCAGTATGGGCCCAAACACAGAGGAAGCTTTCTTT; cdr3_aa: CASMGPNTEEAFF
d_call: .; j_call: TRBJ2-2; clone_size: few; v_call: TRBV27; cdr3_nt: TGTGCCAGCAGGACAAACACCGGGGCTGGGGCCGGGGAGCTGTTTTTT; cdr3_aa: CASRTNTGAGAGELFF
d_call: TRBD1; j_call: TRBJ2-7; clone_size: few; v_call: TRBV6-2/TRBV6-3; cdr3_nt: TGTGCCAGCAGTTACTTACGACAGGGCAGCGAGCAGTACTTC; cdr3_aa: CASSYLRQGSEQYF
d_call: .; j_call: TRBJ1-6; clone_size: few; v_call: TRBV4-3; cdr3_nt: TGCGCCAGCAGCCCAGACCTTAGCTCCTATAATTCACCCCTCCACTTT; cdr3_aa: CASSPDLSSYNSPLHF
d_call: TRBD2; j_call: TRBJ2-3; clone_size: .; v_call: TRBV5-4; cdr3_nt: TGTGCCAGCAGCAAGGGGGATAGCGGGGTGTTCACAGATACGCAGTATTTT; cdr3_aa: CASSKGDSGVFTDTQYF
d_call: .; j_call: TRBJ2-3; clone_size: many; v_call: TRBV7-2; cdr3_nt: TGTGCCAGCGGGGAGACTCGAAGCACAGATACGCAGTATTTT; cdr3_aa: CASGETRSTDTQYF
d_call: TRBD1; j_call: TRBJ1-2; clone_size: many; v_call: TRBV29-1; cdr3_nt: TGCAGCGTTGGGACAGGGGAAGCCTATGGCTACACCTTC; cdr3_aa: CSVGTGEAYGYTF
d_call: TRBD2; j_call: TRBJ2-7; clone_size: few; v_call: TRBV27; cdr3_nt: TGTGCCAGCAGCGGGGCTACCGGGACTAGCGGGGGTACCTACGAGCAGTACTTC; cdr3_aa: CASSGATGTSGGTYEQYF
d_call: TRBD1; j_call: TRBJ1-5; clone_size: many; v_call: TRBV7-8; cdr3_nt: TGTGCCAGCAGCACAGGGGGCGCCGGTCAGCCCCAGCATTTT; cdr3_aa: CASSTGGAGQPQHF
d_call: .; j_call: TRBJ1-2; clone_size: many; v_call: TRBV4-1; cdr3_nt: TGCGCCAGCAGCCAAGGGCCAGGCCAAAAGGGCTACACCTTC; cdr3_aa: CASSQGPGQKGYTF
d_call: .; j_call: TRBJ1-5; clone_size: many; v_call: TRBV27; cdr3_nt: TGTGCCAGCAGCTGGGGGGGCAATCAGCCCCAGCATTTT; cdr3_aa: CASSWGGNQPQHF
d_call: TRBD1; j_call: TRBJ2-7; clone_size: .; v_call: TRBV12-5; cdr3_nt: TGTGCTAGTGGCCCCAACAGGGGCTCCTACGAGCAGTACTTC; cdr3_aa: CASGPNRGSYEQYF
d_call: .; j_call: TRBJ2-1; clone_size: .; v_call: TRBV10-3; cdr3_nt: TGTGCCATCAGTGTGACTAGTGGGCGCTCCAATGAGCAGTTCTTC; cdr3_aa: CAISVTSGRSNEQFF
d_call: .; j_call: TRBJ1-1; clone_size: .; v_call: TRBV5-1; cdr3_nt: TGCGCCAGCAGCGCACTGGGCGTACGCAGGGCAGCGAACACTGAAGCTTTCTTT; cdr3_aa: CASSALGVRRAANTEAFF
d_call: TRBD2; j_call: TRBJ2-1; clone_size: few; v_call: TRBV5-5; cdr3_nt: TGTGCCAGCAGCTTTGGACTAGTTGCCTACAATGAGCAGTTCTTC; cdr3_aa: CASSFGLVAYNEQFF
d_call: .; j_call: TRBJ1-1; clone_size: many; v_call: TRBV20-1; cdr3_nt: TGCAGTGCTAGAGTGCCCGGGGGCACTGAAGCTTTCTTT; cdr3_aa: CSARVPGGTEAFF
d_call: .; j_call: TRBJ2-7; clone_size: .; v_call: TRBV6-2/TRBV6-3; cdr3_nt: TGTGCCAGCAGCGACGAGGGATGGGGGAAACGCGAGCAGTACTTC; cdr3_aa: CASSDEGWGKREQYF
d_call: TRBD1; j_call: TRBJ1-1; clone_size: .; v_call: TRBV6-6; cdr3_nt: TGTGCCAGCAGTTATGGGACAGGTACAGAAGCTTTCTTT; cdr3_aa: CASSYGTGTEAFF
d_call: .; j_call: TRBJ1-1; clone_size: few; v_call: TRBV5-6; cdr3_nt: TGTGCCAGCAGCTGGATGATCAGGGAAGGGAGAGGTGAAGCTTTCTTT; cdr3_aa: CASSWMIREGRGEAFF